This record covers a single TCR beta chain. The data were taken from a study of OX40 agonist ivuxolimab in advanced cancers. Study as a whole: People in dose escalation had one of these cancers: hepatocellular carcinoma, melanoma, renal cell or head and neck cancer.

Using immunoSEQ multiplex PCR, the repertoire was profiled, and TCRdb retains in-frame clones only, with some absent. Of some 110,000 clones in the sample, 85% to 95% were seen once. Excluded were patients having autoimmune disease history or systemic immunosuppression. This material consisted of CD4+ or CD8+ T cells sorted from blood, taken in a trial of the OX40 agonist ivuxolimab. This receptor was taken from an adult with an advanced solid tumor such as melanoma, head and neck, liver or kidney cancer.

CDR3 nucleotides: TGTGCCTGGGCTTCCTACGAGCAGTACTTC. Translated, it gives CAWASYEQYF. The chain joins TRBV30 to TRBJ2-7; D remains ambiguous. CDR1 is GTSNPN, CDR2 SVGIG, per germline (reference sequence). The length of the CDR3 is 10 residues. The germline V and J ends were trimmed by 5 bases and 1 base, with 3 bases remaining between them.